This TCR beta chain is from a study of blood T cell repertoires in COVID-19. Enrollees, about 18 to 95 years old, lived in approximately 25 US areas. Germline CDR1 and CDR2: SGDLS and YYNGEE. The CDR3 runs 15 residues. Trimming shortened V by 0 bases and J by 5 bases, and 12 bases separated the two germline ends. The data were produced by immunoSEQ multiplex PCR, yet TCRdb's version contains in-frame clones alone and is incomplete. The data contain 300,000 to 400,000 clones, 85% to 95% of them singletons. The V call is TRBV9, the J call TRBJ1-5; D remains unclear. What was sequenced was PBMCs or T cells enriched from blood (not recorded which). The TCR sequence derives from a woman under 40 who had been exposed to COVID-19. The CDR3 bases are TGTGCCAGCAGCGTAGACGGCAGGTATCATCAGCCCCAGCATTTT. Its protein is CASSVDGRYHQPQHF.